This TCR beta chain was obtained from a study of blood T cell repertoires in COVID-19. As for the study in general: COVID-19 samples collected from the United States, Italy and Spain covered acute and convalescent phases.

This CDR3 has 12 amino acids. V was trimmed by 1 base and J by 4 bases, leaving 5 bases between them. The germline V gene encodes CDR1 LNHNV and CDR2 YYDKDF (reference sequence). Produced via immunoSEQ multiplex PCR; TCRdb's table is partial and in-frame only. The sample holds a few hundred thousand clones, roughly 86% seen once. The source of this sequence is a woman aged 25-40 years who had recovered from COVID-19. This chain links TRBV15 with TRBJ2-7, with D tentatively TRBD2 (5 bases). The specimen sequenced was PBMCs or T cells enriched from blood (not recorded which). CDR3 loop: CATSRAGYEQYF. DNA for the CDR3: TGTGCCACCAGCAGAGCGGGGTACGAGCAGTACTTC.